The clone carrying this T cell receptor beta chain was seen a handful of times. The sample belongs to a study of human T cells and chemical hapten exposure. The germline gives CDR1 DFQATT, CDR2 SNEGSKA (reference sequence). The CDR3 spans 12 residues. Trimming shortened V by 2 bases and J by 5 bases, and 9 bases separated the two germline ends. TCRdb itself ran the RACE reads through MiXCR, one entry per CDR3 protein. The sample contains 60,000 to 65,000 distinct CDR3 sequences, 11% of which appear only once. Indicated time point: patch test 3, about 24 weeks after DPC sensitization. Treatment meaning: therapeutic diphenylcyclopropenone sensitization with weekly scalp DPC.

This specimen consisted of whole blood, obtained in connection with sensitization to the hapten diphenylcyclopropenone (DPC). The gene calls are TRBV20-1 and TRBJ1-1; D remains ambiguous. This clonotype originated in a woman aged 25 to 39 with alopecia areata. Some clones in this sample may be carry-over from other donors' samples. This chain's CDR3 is CSARFPDTEAFF. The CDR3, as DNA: TGCAGTGCTAGATTCCCGGATACTGAAGCTTTCTTT.